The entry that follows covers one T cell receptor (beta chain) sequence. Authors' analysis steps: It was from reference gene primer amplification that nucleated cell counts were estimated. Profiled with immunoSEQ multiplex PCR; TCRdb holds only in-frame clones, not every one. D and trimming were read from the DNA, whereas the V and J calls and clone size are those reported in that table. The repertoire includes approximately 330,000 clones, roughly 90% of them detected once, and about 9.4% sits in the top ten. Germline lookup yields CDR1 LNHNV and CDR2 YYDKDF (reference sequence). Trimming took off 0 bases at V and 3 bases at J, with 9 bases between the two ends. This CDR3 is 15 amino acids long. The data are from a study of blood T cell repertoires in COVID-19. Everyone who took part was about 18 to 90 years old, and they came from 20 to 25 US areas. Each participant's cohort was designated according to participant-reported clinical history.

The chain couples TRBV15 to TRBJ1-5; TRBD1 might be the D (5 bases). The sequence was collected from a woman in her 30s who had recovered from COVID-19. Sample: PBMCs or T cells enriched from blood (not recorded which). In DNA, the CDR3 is TGTGCCACCAGCAGAGATCGACAGCTCAATCAGCCCCAGCATTTT. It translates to CATSRDRQLNQPQHF.